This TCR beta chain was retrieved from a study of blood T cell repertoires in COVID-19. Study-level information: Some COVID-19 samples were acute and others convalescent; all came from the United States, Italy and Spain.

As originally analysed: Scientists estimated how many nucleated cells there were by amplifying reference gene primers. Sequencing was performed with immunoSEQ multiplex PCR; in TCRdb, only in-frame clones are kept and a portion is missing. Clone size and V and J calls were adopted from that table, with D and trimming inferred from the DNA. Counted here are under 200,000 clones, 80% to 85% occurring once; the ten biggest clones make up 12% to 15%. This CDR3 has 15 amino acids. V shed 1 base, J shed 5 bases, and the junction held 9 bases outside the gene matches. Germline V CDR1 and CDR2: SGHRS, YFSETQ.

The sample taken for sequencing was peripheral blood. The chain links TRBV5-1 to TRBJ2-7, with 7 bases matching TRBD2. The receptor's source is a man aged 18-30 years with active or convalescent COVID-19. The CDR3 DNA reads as TGCGCCAGCAGCTTGACTAGCGTCCCCAAAAACGAGCAGTACTTC. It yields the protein CASSLTSVPKNEQYF.